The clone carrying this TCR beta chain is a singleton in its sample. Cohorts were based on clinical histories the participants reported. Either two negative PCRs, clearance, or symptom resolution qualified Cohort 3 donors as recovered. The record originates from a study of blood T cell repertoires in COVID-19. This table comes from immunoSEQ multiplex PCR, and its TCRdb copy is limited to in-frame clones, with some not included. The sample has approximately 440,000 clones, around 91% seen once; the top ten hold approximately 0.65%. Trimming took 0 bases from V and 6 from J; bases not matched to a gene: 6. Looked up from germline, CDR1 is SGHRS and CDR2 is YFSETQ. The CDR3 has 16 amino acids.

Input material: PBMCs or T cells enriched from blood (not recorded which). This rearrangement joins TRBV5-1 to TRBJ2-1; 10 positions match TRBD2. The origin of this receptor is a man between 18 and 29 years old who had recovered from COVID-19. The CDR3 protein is CASSLGLLAGINEQFF. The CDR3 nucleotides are TGCGCCAGCAGCTTGGGACTACTAGCGGGGATCAATGAGCAGTTCTTC.